This passage covers 2 T cell receptor beta chains from one sample sequenced in a study of Ad26.COV2.S vaccination and SARS-CoV-2 variants. Treatment here: about 20 received Ad26.COV2.S at low or high dose, single or two shots; 5 received placebo; per-sample allocation not given. All samples were drawn on day 63, counting from the first vaccine or placebo injection. TCRdb's copy holds only in-frame clones and misses some; the assay was immunoSEQ multiplex PCR. The table records 300,000 to 350,000 clones, around 90% of them present only once. The material was peripheral blood, obtained in a trial of Ad26.COV2.S vaccine versus placebo. These TCRs come from a person between 18 and 65 years old who received the Ad26.COV2.S COVID-19 vaccine or a placebo.

The CDR3 coding sequence is TGTGCCAGCAGTTCCCTACTAGCGGGAGAGGCAGATACGCAGTATTTT. This encodes CASSSLLAGEADTQYF. This chain uses TRBV6-2 or TRBV6-3 with TRBJ2-3; TRBD2 matches at 11 bases. V shed 4 bases and J 4 bases; nucleotides not matched to a gene: 7. There are 16 residues in the CDR3. Germline lookup yields CDR1 MNHEY and CDR2 SVGEGT.

In regard to this clone: One end of the junction fails to match germline, which may point to a read error. The J gene is TRBJ1-1, the V gene TRBV4-3; 8 nucleotides align to TRBD1. This CDR3 has 15 amino acids. Germline values: CDR1 LGHNA, CDR2 YSLEER. CDR3 loop: CASCQVDRGGTEAFF. For the CDR3, the DNA is TGCGCCAGCTGCCAAGTAGACAGGGGAGGAACTGAAGCTTTCTTT.